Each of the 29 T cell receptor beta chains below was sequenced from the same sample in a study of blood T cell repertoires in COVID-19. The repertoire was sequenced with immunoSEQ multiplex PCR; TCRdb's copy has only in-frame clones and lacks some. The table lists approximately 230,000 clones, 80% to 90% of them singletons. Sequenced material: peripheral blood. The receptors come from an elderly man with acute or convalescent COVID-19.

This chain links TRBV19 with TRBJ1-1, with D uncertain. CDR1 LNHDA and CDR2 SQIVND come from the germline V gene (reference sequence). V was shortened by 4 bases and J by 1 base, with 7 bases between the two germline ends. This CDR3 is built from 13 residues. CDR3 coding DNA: TGTGCCAGTAGTAGACTTGGGAACACTGAAGCTTTCTTT. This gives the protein CASSRLGNTEAFF.

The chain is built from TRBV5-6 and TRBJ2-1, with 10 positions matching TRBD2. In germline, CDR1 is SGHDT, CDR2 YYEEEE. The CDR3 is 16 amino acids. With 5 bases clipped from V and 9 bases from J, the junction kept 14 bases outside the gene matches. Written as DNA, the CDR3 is TGTGCCAGCAGACTACTAGCGGGATGGATCGGAAGTGAGCAGTTCTTC. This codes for CASRLLAGWIGSEQFF.

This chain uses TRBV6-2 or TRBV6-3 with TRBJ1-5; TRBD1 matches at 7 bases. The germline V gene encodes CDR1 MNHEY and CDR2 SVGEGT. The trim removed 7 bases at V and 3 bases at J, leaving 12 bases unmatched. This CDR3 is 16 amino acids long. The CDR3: CASNPTGWDDNQPQHF. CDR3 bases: TGTGCCAGCAACCCGACAGGGTGGGATGACAATCAGCCCCAGCATTTT.

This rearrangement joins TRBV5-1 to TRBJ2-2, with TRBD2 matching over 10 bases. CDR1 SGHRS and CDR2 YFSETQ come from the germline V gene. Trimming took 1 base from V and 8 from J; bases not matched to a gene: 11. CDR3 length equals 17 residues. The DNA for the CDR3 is TGCGCCAGCAGCTTGAGTCTCAGCGGGAGGGCTCAAGGGGAGCTGTTTTTT. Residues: CASSLSLSGRAQGELFF. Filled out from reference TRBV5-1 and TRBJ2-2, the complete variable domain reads KAGVTQTPRYLIKTRGQQVTLSCSPISGHRSVSWYQQTPGQGLQFLFEYFSETQRNKGNFPGRFSGRQFSNSRSEMNVSTLELGDSALYLCASSLSLSGRAQGELFFGEGSRLTVL.

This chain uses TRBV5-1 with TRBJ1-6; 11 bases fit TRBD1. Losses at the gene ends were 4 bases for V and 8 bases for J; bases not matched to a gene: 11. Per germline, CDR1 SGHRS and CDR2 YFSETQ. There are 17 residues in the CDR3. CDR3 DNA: TGCGCCAGCAGCCAACGGGACAGGGGGGCGTCGGATTCACCCCTCCACTTT. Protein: CASSQRDRGASDSPLHF.

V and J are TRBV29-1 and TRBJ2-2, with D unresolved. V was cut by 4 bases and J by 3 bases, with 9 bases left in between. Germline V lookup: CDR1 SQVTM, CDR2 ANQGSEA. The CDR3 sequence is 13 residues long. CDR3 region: CSVVSPDTGELFF. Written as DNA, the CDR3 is TGCAGCGTTGTAAGCCCGGACACCGGGGAGCTGTTTTTT.

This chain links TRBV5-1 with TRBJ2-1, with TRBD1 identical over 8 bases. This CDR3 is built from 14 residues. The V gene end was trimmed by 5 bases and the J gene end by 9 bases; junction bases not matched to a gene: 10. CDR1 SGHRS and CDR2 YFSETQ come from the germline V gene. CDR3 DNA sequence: TGCGCCAGCAGTTCGGTACAGGGGGTTGGTGAGCAGTTCTTC. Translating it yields CASSSVQGVGEQFF.

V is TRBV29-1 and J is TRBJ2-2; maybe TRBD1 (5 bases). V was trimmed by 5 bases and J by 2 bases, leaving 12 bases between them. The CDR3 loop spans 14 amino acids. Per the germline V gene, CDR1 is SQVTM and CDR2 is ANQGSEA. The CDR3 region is CSVRTLENTGELFF. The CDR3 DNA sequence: TGCAGCGTTCGGACACTCGAAAACACCGGGGAGCTGTTTTTT.

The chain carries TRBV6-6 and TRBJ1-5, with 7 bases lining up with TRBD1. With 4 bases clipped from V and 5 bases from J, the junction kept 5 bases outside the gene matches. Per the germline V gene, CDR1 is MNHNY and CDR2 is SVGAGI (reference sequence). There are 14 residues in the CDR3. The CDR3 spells CASSSPTGDQPQHF. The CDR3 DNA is TGTGCCAGCAGTTCCCCCACAGGGGATCAGCCCCAGCATTTT.

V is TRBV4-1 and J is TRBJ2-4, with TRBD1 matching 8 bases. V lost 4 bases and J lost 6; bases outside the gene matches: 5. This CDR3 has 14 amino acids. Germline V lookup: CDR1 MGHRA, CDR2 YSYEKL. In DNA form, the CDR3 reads TGCGCCAGCAGCCCGGACAGGGTGGCAAACATTCAGTACTTC. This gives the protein CASSPDRVANIQYF.

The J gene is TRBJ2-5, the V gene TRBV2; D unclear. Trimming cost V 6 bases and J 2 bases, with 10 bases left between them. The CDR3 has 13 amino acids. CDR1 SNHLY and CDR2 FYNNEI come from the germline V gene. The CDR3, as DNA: TGTGCCAGCAGCGCCGCGATGCAAGAGACCCAGTACTTC. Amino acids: CASSAAMQETQYF.

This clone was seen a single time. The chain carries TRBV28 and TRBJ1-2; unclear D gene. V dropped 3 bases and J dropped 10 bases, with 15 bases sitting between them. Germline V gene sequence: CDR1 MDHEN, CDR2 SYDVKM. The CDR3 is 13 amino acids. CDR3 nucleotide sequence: TGTGCCAGCAGTTTGGAGTCATTGTCGGTCTACACCTTC. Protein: CASSLESLSVYTF.

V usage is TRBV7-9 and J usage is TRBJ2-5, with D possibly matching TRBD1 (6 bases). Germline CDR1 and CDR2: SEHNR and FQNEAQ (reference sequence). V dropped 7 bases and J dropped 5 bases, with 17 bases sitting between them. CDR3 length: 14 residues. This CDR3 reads CASTGQRAYETQYF. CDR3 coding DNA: TGTGCCAGCACCGGACAGAGGGCATACGAGACCCAGTACTTC.

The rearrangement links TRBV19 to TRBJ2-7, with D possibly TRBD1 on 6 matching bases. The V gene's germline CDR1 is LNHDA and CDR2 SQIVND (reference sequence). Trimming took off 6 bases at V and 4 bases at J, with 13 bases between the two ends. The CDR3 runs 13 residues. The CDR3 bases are TGTGCCAGTAGAGGCAGGGGTGTATACGAGCAGTACTTC. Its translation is CASRGRGVYEQYF.

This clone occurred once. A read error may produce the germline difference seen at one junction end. The CDR3 loop reads CASREGLAGAGEQYF. The CDR3 DNA sequence: TGTGCCAGCAGGGAAGGACTAGCGGGAGCGGGTGAGCAGTACTTC. This chain links TRBV2 with TRBJ2-7; 13 bases fit TRBD2. CDR3 length: 15 residues. Germline values: CDR1 SNHLY, CDR2 FYNNEI.

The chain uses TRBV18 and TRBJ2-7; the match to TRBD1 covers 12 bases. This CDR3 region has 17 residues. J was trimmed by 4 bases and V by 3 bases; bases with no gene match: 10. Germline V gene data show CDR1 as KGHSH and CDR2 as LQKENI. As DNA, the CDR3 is TGTGCCAGCTCACCGATAGGGACAGGGGGCGTCTCTTACGAGCAGTACTTC. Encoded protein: CASSPIGTGGVSYEQYF.

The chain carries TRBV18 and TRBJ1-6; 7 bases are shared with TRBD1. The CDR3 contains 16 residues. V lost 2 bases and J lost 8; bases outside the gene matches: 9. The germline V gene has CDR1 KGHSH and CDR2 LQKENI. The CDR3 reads CASSPGTDGSDSPLHF. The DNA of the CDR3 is TGTGCCAGCTCACCAGGGACAGATGGGAGCGATTCACCCCTCCACTTT.

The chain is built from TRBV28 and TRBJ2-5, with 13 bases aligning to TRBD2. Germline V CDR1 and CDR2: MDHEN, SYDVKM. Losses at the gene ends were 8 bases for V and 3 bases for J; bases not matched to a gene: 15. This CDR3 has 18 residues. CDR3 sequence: CASRTSGRGLLSKETQYF. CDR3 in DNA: TGTGCCAGCCGGACTAGCGGGAGAGGCCTTTTAAGTAAAGAGACCCAGTACTTC.

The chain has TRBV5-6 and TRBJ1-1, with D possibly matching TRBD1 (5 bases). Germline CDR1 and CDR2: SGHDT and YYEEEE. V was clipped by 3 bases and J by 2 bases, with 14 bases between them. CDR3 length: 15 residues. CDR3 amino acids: CASSSGASFNTEAFF. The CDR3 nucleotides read TGTGCCAGCAGCTCTGGGGCGTCTTTTAACACTGAAGCTTTCTTT.

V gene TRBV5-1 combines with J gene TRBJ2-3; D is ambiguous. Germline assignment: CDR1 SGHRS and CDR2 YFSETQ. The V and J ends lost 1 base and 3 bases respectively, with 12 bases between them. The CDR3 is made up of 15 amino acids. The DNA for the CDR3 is TGCGCCAGCAGCTTGTACCCAGCTAGGACAGATACGCAGTATTTT. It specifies CASSLYPARTDTQYF.

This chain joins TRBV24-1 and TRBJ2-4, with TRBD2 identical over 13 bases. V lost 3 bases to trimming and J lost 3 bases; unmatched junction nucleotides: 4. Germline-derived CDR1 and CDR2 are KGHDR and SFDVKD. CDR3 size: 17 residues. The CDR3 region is CATSDRRTSGSKNIQYF. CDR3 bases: TGTGCCACCAGTGATCGCCGGACTAGCGGGAGCAAAAACATTCAGTACTTC.

This CDR3 reads CASSEGQGPYGYTF. The CDR3 DNA reads as TGTGCCAGCAGCGAAGGACAGGGCCCCTATGGCTACACCTTC. The chain is built from TRBV14 and TRBJ1-2; 8 nucleotides align to TRBD1. Trimming removed 5 bases from V and 4 bases from J; junction bases left unmatched: 6. This CDR3 is built from 14 residues. Germline loops: CDR1 SGHDN, CDR2 FVKESK.

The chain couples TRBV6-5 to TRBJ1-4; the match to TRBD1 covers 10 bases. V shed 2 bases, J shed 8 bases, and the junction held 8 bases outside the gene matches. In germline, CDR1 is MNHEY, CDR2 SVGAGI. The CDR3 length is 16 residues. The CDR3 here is CASSYTKTGGREKLFF. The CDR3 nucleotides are TGTGCCAGCAGTTACACGAAGACAGGGGGCCGGGAAAAACTGTTTTTT.

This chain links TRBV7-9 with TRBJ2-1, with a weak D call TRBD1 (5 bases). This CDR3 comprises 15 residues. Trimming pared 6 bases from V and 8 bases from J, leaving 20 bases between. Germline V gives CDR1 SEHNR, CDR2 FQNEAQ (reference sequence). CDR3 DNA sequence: TGTGCCAGCAGTCAAAGCAGGGTGGCATTCTATGAGCAGTTCTTC. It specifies CASSQSRVAFYEQFF.

Written as DNA, the CDR3 is TGCGCCAGCAGCTCCAAAAGGGGCCTCAATAACACCGGGGAGCTGTTTTTT. This translates into CASSSKRGLNNTGELFF. The chain recombines TRBV5-1 with TRBJ2-2; a weak D match, TRBD1 (5 bases). The ends were cut back, 3 bases at V and 2 bases at J, with 17 bases in the middle. The CDR3 has 17 residues. Germline V gives CDR1 SGHRS, CDR2 YFSETQ.

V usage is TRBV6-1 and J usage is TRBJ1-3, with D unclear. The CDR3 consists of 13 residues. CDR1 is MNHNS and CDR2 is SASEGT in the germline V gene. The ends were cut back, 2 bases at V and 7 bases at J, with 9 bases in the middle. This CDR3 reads CASSESSRNTIYF. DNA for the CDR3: TGTGCCAGCAGTGAATCCTCGAGGAACACCATATATTTT.

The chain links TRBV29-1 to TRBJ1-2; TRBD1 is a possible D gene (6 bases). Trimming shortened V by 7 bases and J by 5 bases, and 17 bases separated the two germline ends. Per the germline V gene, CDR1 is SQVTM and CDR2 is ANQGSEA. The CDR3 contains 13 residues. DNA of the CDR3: TGCAGCGCGGGGAGGGCAGGGACATATGGCTACACCTTC. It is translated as CSAGRAGTYGYTF.

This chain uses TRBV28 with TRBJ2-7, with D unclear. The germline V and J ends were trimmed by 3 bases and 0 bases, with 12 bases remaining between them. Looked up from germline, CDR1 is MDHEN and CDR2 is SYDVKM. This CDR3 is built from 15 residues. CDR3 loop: CASSLRRRLSYEQYF. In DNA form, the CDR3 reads TGTGCCAGCAGTTTGCGGCGGCGGCTCTCCTACGAGCAGTACTTC.

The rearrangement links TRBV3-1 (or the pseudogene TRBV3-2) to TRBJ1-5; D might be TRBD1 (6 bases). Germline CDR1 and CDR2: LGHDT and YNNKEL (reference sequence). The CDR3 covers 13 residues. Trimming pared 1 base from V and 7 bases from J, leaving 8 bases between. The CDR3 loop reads CASSQGQEQPQHF. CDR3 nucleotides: TGTGCCAGCAGCCAAGGACAGGAACAGCCCCAGCATTTT.